This record covers a single T cell receptor beta chain. The sample holds a few counts of this clonotype. No cognate antigen has been identified for it. It has no much larger one-base neighbor in the sample; base qualities were not kept. This sample is drawn from a study of CD8 T cells in ankylosing spondylitis (TCRdb year 2017). Study-wide context: The study profiled T cell receptor beta repertoires in healthy donors and ankylosing spondylitis patients to find disease-linked TCR variants. The whole study cohort included under 140 healthy donors and 25 ankylosing spondylitis patients. Samples of peripheral blood were taken, and for ankylosing spondylitis patients, synovial fluid was collected as well. Beyond this particular receptor, the publication reports: In peripheral blood, the disease-linked clones were found at relatively low frequencies and had a CD8+ phenotype. The disease-linked clones were reported as significantly enriched in matched synovial fluid samples from ankylosing spondylitis patients. Blood from ankylosing spondylitis patients appeared to be characterized by a TCR beta motif composed of 7 to 9 highly homologous amino acid variants. Some motif variants were previously reported in synovial fluid and blood of reactive arthritis patients, suggesting common disease-initiation mechanisms.

Sequencer: Illumina HiSeq 2500. Quantitative 5'-RACE with molecular barcodes was the method used to prepare the TCR beta libraries. The authors' analysis ran thus. Disease-linked TCR variants were identified with a new computational method built on a probabilistic model of VDJ rearrangement. TCRdb reran the public reads through fastp at Q25 and MiXCR, keeping productive beta chains. Rows merge per CDR3 protein into single entries with the most common DNA and genes. V and J calls and clone size were set by TCRdb, not the authors. The sample has about 840,000 distinct CDR3 sequences on record, about an eighth of them singletons. The ten largest account for approximately 0.46% of the sample. CDR1 SEHNR and CDR2 FQNEAQ are derived from the germline V gene (reference sequence). From the cysteine through the phenylalanine, the CDR3 covers 14 amino acids. The DNA shown is the 42-base CDR3, in frame from base 1. V trim: 5 bases; J trim: 4 bases; unmatched bases: 5.

This clonotype was sampled from a male donor with ankylosing spondylitis. Material: blood, either unsorted or a sorted T cell fraction (not recorded which). The V gene is TRBV7-9 and the J gene is TRBJ2-7; 10 bases in the junction line up with TRBD2. The CDR3 here reads CASSQAGGQYEQYF. The DNA reads TGTGCCAGCAGCCAAGCGGGAGGGCAGTACGAGCAGTACTTC.